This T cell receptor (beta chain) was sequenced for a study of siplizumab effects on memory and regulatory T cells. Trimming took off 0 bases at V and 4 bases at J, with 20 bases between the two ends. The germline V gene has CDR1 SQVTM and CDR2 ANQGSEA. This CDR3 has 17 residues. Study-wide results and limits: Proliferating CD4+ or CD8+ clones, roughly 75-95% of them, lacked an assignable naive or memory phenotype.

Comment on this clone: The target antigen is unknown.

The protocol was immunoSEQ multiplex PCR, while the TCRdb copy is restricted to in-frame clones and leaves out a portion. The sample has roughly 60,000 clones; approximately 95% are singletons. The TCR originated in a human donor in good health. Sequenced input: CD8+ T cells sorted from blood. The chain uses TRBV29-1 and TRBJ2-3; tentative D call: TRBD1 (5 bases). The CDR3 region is CSVEDPRPGFGSDTQYF. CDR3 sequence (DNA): TGCAGCGTTGAAGATCCCCGCCCAGGGTTTGGGTCAGATACGCAGTATTTT.